This T cell receptor beta chain was recovered during a study of cytomegalovirus exposure and HLA in healthy donors. Background on the study: Researchers found that approximately 85% of about 400 genotyped donors fell within the Caucasian-associated ancestry cluster.

Study-wide findings and caveats: Later, TCR association rates were found to vary by HLA locus, highest for DRB1 and lowest for HLA-C.

The CDR3 length is 16 residues. Germline V gene lookup returns CDR1 LGHNT and CDR2 FRNRAP. The V end lost 1 base, the J end lost 4 bases, and 16 bases lay between the germline ends. Note on this clone: Its cognate antigen is unknown.

The PCR had 60 Vbeta and 13 Jbeta primers. Profiling relied on immunoSEQ multiplex PCR, and the TCRdb table lists in-frame clones only, not all of them. The sample holds approximately 30,000 clones. This receptor was obtained from a woman in her thirties or forties in good health and CMV-seropositive. Input material: PBMCs. The chain couples TRBV12-5 to TRBJ1-1, with TRBD1 as a possible D gene (6 bases). CDR3 in DNA: TGTGCTAGTGGTTTGGGATTACAGGGTAAGGGCACTGAAGCTTTCTTT. Translation: CASGLGLQGKGTEAFF.